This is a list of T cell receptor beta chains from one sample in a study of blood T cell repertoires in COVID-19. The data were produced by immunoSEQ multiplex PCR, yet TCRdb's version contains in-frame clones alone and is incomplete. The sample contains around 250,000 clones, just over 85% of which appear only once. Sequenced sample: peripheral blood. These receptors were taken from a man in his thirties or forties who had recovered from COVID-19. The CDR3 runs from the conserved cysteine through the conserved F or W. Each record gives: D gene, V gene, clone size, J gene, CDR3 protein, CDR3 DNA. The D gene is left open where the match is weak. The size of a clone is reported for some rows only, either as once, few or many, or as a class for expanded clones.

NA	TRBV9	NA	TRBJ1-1	CASSVTVQVTEAFF	TGTGCCAGCAGCGTAACCGTACAGGTCACTGAAGCTTTCTTT
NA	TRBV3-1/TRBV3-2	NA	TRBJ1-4	CASSQDLLGPFNEKLFF	TGTGCCAGCAGCCAAGATCTTCTGGGGCCCTTTAATGAAAAACTGTTTTTT
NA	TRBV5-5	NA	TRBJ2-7	CASTMPGGHEQYF	TGTGCCAGCACCATGCCAGGTGGGCACGAGCAGTACTTC
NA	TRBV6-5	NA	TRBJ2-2	CASNSHTGELFF	TGTGCCAGCAACAGCCACACCGGGGAGCTGTTTTTT
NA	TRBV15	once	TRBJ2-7	CATSRDGSYEQYF	TGTGCCACCAGCAGAGACGGGAGCTACGAGCAGTACTTC
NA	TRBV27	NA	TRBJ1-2	CASSLAGGSLYGYTF	TGTGCCAGCAGTTTGGCGGGGGGTAGTTTGTATGGCTACACCTTC
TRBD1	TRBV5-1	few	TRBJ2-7	CASSPQGAYEQYF	TGCGCCAGCAGCCCGCAGGGGGCGTACGAGCAGTACTTC
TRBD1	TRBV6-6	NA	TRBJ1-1	CASSLPGGGVFF	TGTGCCAGCAGCCTACCAGGGGGCGGGGTTTTCTTT
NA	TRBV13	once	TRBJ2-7	CASSFTFGTSNRYEQYF	TGTGCCAGCAGCTTCACCTTCGGGACTTCTAACCGCTACGAGCAGTACTTC
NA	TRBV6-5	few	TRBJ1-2	CASSFSTINYGYTF	TGTGCCAGCAGTTTTTCAACAATTAACTATGGCTACACCTTC
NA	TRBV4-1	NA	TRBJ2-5	CASSQVSDQETQYF	TGCGCCAGCAGCCAAGTTTCGGACCAAGAGACCCAGTACTTC
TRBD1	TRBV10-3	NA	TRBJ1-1	CAISRQGRSANTEAFF	TGTGCCATCAGCCGACAGGGGCGTTCGGCGAACACTGAAGCTTTCTTT
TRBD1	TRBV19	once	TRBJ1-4	CASRAGGSGETNEKLFF	TGTGCCAGTAGAGCAGGGGGGTCGGGGGAGACTAATGAAAAACTGTTTTTT
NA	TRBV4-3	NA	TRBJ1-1	CASSQGYSHGAEAFF	TGCGCCAGCAGCCAAGGGTACAGCCATGGCGCTGAAGCTTTCTTT
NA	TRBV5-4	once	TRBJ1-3	CASSYHRDRPGNTIYF	TGTGCCAGCAGCTACCATAGAGACAGGCCTGGAAACACCATATATTTT
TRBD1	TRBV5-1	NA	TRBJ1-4	CASSFFGDRGPRTNEKLFF	TGCGCCAGCAGCTTCTTTGGGGACAGGGGGCCCAGGACTAATGAAAAACTGTTTTTT
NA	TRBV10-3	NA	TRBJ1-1	CAISDLRGNTEAFF	TGTGCCATCAGTGATCTCAGGGGCAACACTGAAGCTTTCTTT
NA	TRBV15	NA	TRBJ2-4	CATSRDSTAYKNIQYF	TGTGCCACCAGCAGAGATTCAACAGCTTACAAAAACATTCAGTACTTC
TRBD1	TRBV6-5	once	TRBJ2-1	CASRLEGAPYNEQFF	TGTGCCAGCAGGCTAGAGGGGGCCCCCTACAATGAGCAGTTCTTC
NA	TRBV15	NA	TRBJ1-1	CATSSYGAGDPEAFF	TGTGCCACCAGCAGCTATGGGGCAGGGGACCCTGAAGCTTTCTTT
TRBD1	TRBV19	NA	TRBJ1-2	CASSRGYRDSYYYGYTF	TGTGCCAGTAGTAGGGGATACCGGGACAGCTACTACTATGGCTACACCTTC
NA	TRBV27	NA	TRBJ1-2	CASSPSWGVGGYTF	TGTGCCAGCAGTCCGTCTTGGGGGGTGGGTGGCTACACCTTC
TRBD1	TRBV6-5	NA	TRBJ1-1	CASSYSTGIMTEAFF	TGTGCCAGCAGTTACTCGACAGGGATTATGACTGAAGCTTTCTTT